This TCR beta chain was documented in a study of OX40 agonist ivuxolimab in advanced cancers. Study as a whole: Dose-escalation cases comprised hepatocellular carcinoma, melanoma, renal cell or head and neck cancer. Of mixed ages from about 20 to 90 and averaging roughly 64 years, the group was 65% to 85% male. The study, taken as a whole, reports: The 0.1-3.0 mg/kg partial responders had among the lowest clonal expansion. Clonal expansion from baseline to week 6 occurred in both CD4+ and CD8+ T cells.

Germline CDR1 SGHRS, CDR2 YFSETQ. The length of the CDR3 is 14 residues. V was cut by 3 bases and J by 4 bases, with 13 bases left in between. On this clone itself: Its target is unknown.

TCRdb's table, derived via immunoSEQ multiplex PCR, lists solely in-frame clones and lacks some. The sample has around 83,000 clones, less than 85% seen once; the top ten hold around 7.3%. The receptor was isolated from an adult with an advanced solid tumor such as melanoma, head and neck, liver or kidney cancer. The sequencing used CD4+ or CD8+ T cells sorted from blood, collected in a trial of the OX40 agonist ivuxolimab. This chain joins TRBV5-1 and TRBJ1-2; D is unresolved. The CDR3 nucleotides read TGCGCCAGCAGCTCAACCGGGGTCGGCTATGGCTACACCTTC. Protein: CASSSTGVGYGYTF.